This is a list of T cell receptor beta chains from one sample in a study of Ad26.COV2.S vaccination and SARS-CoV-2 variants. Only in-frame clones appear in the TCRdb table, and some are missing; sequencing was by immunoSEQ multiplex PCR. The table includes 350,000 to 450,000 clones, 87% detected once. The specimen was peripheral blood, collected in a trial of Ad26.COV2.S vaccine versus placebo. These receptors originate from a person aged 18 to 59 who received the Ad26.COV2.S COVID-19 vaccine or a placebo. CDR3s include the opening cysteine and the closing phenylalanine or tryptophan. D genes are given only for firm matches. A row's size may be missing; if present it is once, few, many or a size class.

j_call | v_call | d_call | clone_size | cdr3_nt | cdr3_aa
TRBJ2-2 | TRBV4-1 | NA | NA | TGCGCCAGCGGGCAGTGGGGGGAGCTGTTTTTT | CASGQWGELFF
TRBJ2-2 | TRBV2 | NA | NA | TGTGCCAGCAGTCCACCCAATAGCAGGGGGGGTACCGGGGAGCTGTTTTTT | CASSPPNSRGGTGELFF
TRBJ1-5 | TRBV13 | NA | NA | TGTGCCAGCAGCTCGAACCGGGCCCAGGGGCCCCAGCATTTT | CASSSNRAQGPQHF
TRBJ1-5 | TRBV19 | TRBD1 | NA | TGTGCCAGTAGTCGAGGGACAGGGACGGGTCAGCCCCAGCATTTT | CASSRGTGTGQPQHF
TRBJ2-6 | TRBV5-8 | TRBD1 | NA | TGTGCCAGCAGCTTTAACAGGGGCTCTGGGGCCAACGTCCTGACTTTC | CASSFNRGSGANVLTF
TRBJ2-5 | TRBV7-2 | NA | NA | TGTGCCAGCAGCACGTGGGTGGGACCTACAAACCAAGAGACCCAGTACTTC | CASSTWVGPTNQETQYF
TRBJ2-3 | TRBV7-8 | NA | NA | TGTGCCAGCAGCTTAGTGCGGGGTGCCCTTAGCACAGATACGCAGTATTTT | CASSLVRGALSTDTQYF
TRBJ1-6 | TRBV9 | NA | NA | TGTGCCAGCAGCGTAGGAGGTGGGGAGTTTGGATCACCCCTCCACTTT | CASSVGGGEFGSPLHF
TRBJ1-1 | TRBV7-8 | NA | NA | TGTGCCAGCAGCTCCGGGGGCCACCAGAACACTGAAGCTTTCTTT | CASSSGGHQNTEAFF
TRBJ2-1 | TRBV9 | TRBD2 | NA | TGTGCCAGGCGGGGGATGAGCTCCTACAATGAGCAGTTCTTC | CARRGMSSYNEQFF
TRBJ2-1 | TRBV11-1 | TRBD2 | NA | TGTGCCAGCAGCTCTAGCGGCAGACGATACAATGAGCAGTTCTTC | CASSSSGRRYNEQFF
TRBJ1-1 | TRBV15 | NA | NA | TGTGCCACCAGCAGAGGTGGGGGCATGGTGAACACTGAAGCTTTCTTT | CATSRGGGMVNTEAFF
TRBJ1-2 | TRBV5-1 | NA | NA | TGCGCCAGCAGCCCAGGGACGGATACTTTCTATGGCTACACCTTC | CASSPGTDTFYGYTF
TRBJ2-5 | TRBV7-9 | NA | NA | TGTGCCAGCAGCTACCGAGCGGTGTCTTTAAGGGAGACCCAGTACTTC | CASSYRAVSLRETQYF
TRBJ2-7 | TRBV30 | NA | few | TGTGCCTGGAGTACACACTCCTACGAGCAGTACTTC | CAWSTHSYEQYF
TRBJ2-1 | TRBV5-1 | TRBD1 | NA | TGCGCCAGCAGAATGGACAGGGCCAATGAGCAGTTCTTC | CASRMDRANEQFF
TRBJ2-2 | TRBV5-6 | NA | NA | TGTGCCAGCAGCCCACAGACCGAGAACACCGGGGAGCTGTTTTTT | CASSPQTENTGELFF
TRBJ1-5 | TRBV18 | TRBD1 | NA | TGTGCCAGCTCAGGAACAGGGGGCTCCCATCAGCCCCAGCATTTT | CASSGTGGSHQPQHF
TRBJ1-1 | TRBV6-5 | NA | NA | TGTGCCAGCAGATTTACCCTTAGGGCTGAAGCTTTCTTT | CASRFTLRAEAFF
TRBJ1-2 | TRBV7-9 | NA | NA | TGTGCCAGCAAGGACCTCAATTCGGGCTATGGCTACACCTTC | CASKDLNSGYGYTF
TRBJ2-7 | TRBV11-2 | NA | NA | TGTGCCAGCAGCATTACCTACGAGCAGTACTTC | CASSITYEQYF
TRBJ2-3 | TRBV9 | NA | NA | TGTGCCAGCAGCGTAGGGGCTAGCGCACTCACCGATACGCAGTATTTT | CASSVGASALTDTQYF
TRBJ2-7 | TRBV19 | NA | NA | TGTGCCAGTACAACCACAGGCGGGGTTCCCGAGCAGTACTTC | CASTTTGGVPEQYF
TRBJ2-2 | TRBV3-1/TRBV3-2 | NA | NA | TGTGCCAGCAGCCAAGAGGGGGCGGGGGACACCGGGGAGCTGTTTTTT | CASSQEGAGDTGELFF
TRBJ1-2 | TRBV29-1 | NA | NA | TGCAGCGTTAGCCCCCGGCAGGGAGGGGGCTATGGCTACACCTTC | CSVSPRQGGGYGYTF
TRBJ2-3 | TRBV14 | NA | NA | TGTGCCAGCAGCCAAGATTCGTCGGATACGCAGTATTTT | CASSQDSSDTQYF
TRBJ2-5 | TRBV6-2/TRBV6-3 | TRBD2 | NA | TGTGCCAGCAGTTACGCGGGGGGCCGGGAGACCCAGTACTTC | CASSYAGGRETQYF
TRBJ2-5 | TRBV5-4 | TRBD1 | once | TGTGCCAGCAGCTTAGGGGACAGGGAGATGGAGACCCAGTACTTC | CASSLGDREMETQYF
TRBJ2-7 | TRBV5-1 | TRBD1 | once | TGCGCCAGCAGCAAGACCACCGGGACAGGCAACGAGCAGTACTTC | CASSKTTGTGNEQYF
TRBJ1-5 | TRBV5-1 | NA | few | TGCGCCAGCAGCTTGGACGGGGCGCTTAGTCAGCCCCAGCATTTT | CASSLDGALSQPQHF
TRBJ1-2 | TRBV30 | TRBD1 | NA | TGTGCCTGGAGCCCAAGTCTCACAGGGGAAGGTGGCTACACCTTC | CAWSPSLTGEGGYTF
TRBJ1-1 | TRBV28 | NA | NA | TGTGCCAGCAGTTTAGGGCAGGTGAACACTGAAGCTTTCTTT | CASSLGQVNTEAFF
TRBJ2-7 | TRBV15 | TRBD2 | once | TGTGCCACCAGCTCCTCGGGTAGCGGGATCTACGAGCAGTACTTC | CATSSSGSGIYEQYF
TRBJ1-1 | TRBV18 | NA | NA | TGTGCCAGCTTCCCGCACAGGGACACTGAAGCTTTCTTT | CASFPHRDTEAFF
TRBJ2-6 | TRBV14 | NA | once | TGTGCCAGCAGCCAAGTCCACTCTGGGGCCAACGTCCTGACTTTC | CASSQVHSGANVLTF
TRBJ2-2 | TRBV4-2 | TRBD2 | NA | TGTGCCAGCAGCCAAGTCGGAGCCCTAATAGCGGGGGGGAAGAACACCGGGGAGCTGTTTTTT | CASSQVGALIAGGKNTGELFF
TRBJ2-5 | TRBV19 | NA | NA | TGTGCCAGTATTGGGGGGTCCCAAGAGACCCAGTACTTC | CASIGGSQETQYF
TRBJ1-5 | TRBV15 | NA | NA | TGTGCCACCAGCAGAGATCCAGGCAATCAGCCCCAGCATTTT | CATSRDPGNQPQHF
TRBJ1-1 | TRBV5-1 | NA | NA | TGCGCCAGCAGCCTAGATGTTCGTTACACTGAAGCTTTCTTT | CASSLDVRYTEAFF